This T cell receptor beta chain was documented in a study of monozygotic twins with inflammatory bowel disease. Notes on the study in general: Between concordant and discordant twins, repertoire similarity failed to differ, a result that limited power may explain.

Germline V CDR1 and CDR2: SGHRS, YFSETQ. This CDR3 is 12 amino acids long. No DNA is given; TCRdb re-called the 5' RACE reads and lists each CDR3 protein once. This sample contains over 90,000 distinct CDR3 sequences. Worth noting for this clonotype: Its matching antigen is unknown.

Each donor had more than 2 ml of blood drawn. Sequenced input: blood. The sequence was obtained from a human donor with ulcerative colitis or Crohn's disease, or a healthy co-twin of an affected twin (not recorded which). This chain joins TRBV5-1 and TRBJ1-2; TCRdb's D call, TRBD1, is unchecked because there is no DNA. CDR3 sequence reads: CASSPGVDGYTF.